This is a list of T cell receptor beta chains from one sample in a study of shared clonotypes between healthy human individuals. Only in-frame clones appear in the TCRdb table, and some are missing; sequencing was by immunoSEQ multiplex PCR. The sample consists of roughly 2,300,000 clones, about 90% of them appearing once. Sequencing input: naive CD4+ T cells from PBMCs. The receptors were sampled from a man aged 18-30 years in good health. Some clones in this sample may be carry-over from other donors' samples. The CDR3 runs from the conserved cysteine through the conserved F or W. D genes are given only for firm matches. Some rows have no size entry. The others give once, few or many, or a class for an expanded clone.

cdr3_nt cdr3_aa clone_size j_call v_call d_call
TGTGCCAGCAGCTTAGCTTTTTGGGACACCAAAGCTTTCTTT CASSLAFWDTKAFF - TRBJ1-1 TRBV7-8 -
TGTGCCAGCAGTCCAAAACTCCGGGACAGGGAGGGCCAGTACTTC CASSPKLRDREGQYF - TRBJ2-5 TRBV28 TRBD1
TGTGCCAGCAGCTTGGTGACTCCCGTTCTCTACAATGAGCAGTTCTTC CASSLVTPVLYNEQFF - TRBJ2-1 TRBV5-4 -
TGCGCCAGCAGCCCCACTAGCGGGCGACTCTACGAGCAGTACTTC CASSPTSGRLYEQYF once TRBJ2-7 TRBV5-1 TRBD2
TGTGCCTGGAGCCCACCCCAGGCAGGGTTTGGCTACACCTTC CAWSPPQAGFGYTF - TRBJ1-2 TRBV30 -
TGTGCCAGCAGACCGCCCAGCGGGATAGCCAATGAGCAGTTCTTC CASRPPSGIANEQFF - TRBJ2-1 TRBV27 TRBD2
TGCAGCGTTACATACAGCAGCACAGATACGCAGTATTTT CSVTYSSTDTQYF - TRBJ2-3 TRBV29-1 -
TGTGCCAGCAGCCGACCCCTAGCGGGAGGTCCGTACAATGAGCAGTTCTTC CASSRPLAGGPYNEQFF - TRBJ2-1 TRBV7-8 TRBD2
TGTGCCAGCAGCTTAGACTGGGCAGGGATAGAGACCCAGTACTTC CASSLDWAGIETQYF - TRBJ2-5 TRBV7-9 -
TGTGCCAGCAGCTTATCATCTGGTCAGAACACTGAAGCTTTCTTT CASSLSSGQNTEAFF - TRBJ1-1 TRBV7-2 -
TGTGCCAGCAGCGTAGCTCTGGCGGGAGCGGGCACCGGGGAGCTGTTTTTT CASSVALAGAGTGELFF - TRBJ2-2 TRBV9 TRBD2
TGCGCCAGCAGCTTGGATGAAGAGACCCAGTACTTC CASSLDEETQYF - TRBJ2-5 TRBV5-1 -
TGCGCCAGCAGCCCCCGGGAGTACAATGAGCAGTTCTTC CASSPREYNEQFF - TRBJ2-1 TRBV5-1 -
TGCGCCAGCAGTCGGACTGGACAGGTTGACTATGGCTACACCTTC CASSRTGQVDYGYTF - TRBJ1-2 TRBV5-1 TRBD1
TGTGCCAGCAGTCCGAGGGACAGCCATAACTATGGCTACACCTTC CASSPRDSHNYGYTF - TRBJ1-2 TRBV6-6 TRBD1
TGCGCCAGTCTACCGTCCACTAGCGGGACAGATACGCAGTATTTT CASLPSTSGTDTQYF - TRBJ2-3 TRBV5-1 TRBD2
TGTGCCAGCTCACCGACCGGGACAGACTCGAAAGTGGAGCAGTACTTC CASSPTGTDSKVEQYF once TRBJ2-7 TRBV18 TRBD1
TGTGCCAGCAGCCAATCCTCGGGGAATCAGCCCCAGCATTTT CASSQSSGNQPQHF - TRBJ1-5 TRBV16 -
TGTGCCAGCAGCCAACTCAGAGGGACAGGGGGTATTCAGCCCCAGCATTTT CASSQLRGTGGIQPQHF - TRBJ1-5 TRBV4-2 TRBD1
TGTGCCAGCAGTTACGGACTAGCGGGAGCATATGAGCAGTTCTTC CASSYGLAGAYEQFF - TRBJ2-1 TRBV6-5 TRBD2
TGTGCCAGCTCACCGCTCAGACTAGCGGGAGGGAGCACAGATACGCAGTATTTT CASSPLRLAGGSTDTQYF - TRBJ2-3 TRBV18 TRBD2
TGTGCCAGTAGTACGAGGGGCCGAGGGTATGCTAGCGGGAGCAACTACGAGCAGTACTTC CASSTRGRGYASGSNYEQYF - TRBJ2-7 TRBV19 TRBD2